Presented here are 10 T cell receptor beta chains from one specimen sequenced in a study of blood T cell repertoires in COVID-19. Here immunoSEQ multiplex PCR was the method, and the copy in TCRdb shows in-frame clones only, minus some. The table shows hundreds of thousands of clones, with about nine tenths occurring only once. The material sequenced was peripheral blood. The receptor source for this set is a man in his forties with acute or convalescent COVID-19.

The genes are TRBV27 and TRBJ2-2; 9 bases line up with TRBD2. The CDR3 sequence is 15 residues long. Germline-derived CDR1 and CDR2 are MNHEY and SMNVEV (reference sequence). The V gene end was trimmed by 3 bases and the J gene end by 3 bases; junction bases not matched to a gene: 2. Written as DNA, the CDR3 is TGTGCCAGCAGTTTTGGACTAGCGCACACCGGGGAGCTGTTTTTT. Translated: CASSFGLAHTGELFF.

The rearrangement links TRBV4-2 to TRBJ1-2, with 8 bases lining up with TRBD1. After removal of 0 bases from V and 8 bases from J, the junction contained 5 bases not matched to a gene. The CDR3 consists of 14 residues. CDR1 and CDR2 (germline): LGHNA, YNFKEQ. CDR3 residues: CASSQEVQGGGYTF. CDR3 coding DNA: TGTGCCAGCAGCCAAGAGGTACAGGGGGGCGGCTACACCTTC.

The chain couples TRBV5-1 to TRBJ2-1; 10 bases line up with TRBD2. The length of the CDR3 is 14 residues. After removal of 1 base from V and 9 bases from J, the junction contained 4 bases not matched to a gene. Germline CDR1 and CDR2: SGHRS and YFSETQ. CDR3 DNA sequence: TGCGCCAGCAGCTTGCTAGCGGGGGAGGGTGAGCAGTTCTTC. The encoded protein is CASSLLAGEGEQFF.

The chain uses TRBV3-1 (or the pseudogene TRBV3-2) and TRBJ2-3; 13 positions match TRBD2. The junction had 9 bases not matched to a gene; V was cut back by 4 bases and J by 8 bases. Per germline, CDR1 LGHDT and CDR2 YNNKEL (reference sequence). This CDR3 spans 16 amino acids. In DNA, the CDR3 is TGTGCCAGCAGCCCCTGGACTAGCGGGGGTTTTGGTACGCAGTATTTT. Translated: CASSPWTSGGFGTQYF.

The chain combines TRBV21-1 with TRBJ2-1; the table's D call TRBD2 went unverified against the DNA. TRBV21-1 is flagged as a pseudogene. The CDR3 runs to 16 residues. Here the CDR3 reads CASSTTSGRSMDEQFF. CDR3 coding DNA: TGTGCCAGCAGCACCACTAGCGGGAGATCGATGGATGAGCAGTTCTTC.

The chain has TRBV7-9 and TRBJ1-1, with unresolved D. V dropped 3 bases and J dropped 0 bases, with 8 bases sitting between them. The CDR3 spans 14 residues. The germline V gene has CDR1 SEHNR and CDR2 FQNEAQ (reference sequence). Written as DNA, the CDR3 is TGTGCCAGCAGCTTTGGCTCTCTGAACACTGAAGCTTTCTTT. Amino acid sequence: CASSFGSLNTEAFF. The variable domain in full, completed from reference TRBV7-9 and TRBJ1-1, reads DTGVSQNPRHKITKRGQNVTFRCDPISEHNRLYWYRQTLGQGPEFLTYFQNEAQLEKSRLLSDRFSAERPKGSFSTLEIQRTEQGDSAMYLCASSFGSLNTEAFFGQGTRLTVV.

This clone was seen just once. V usage is TRBV5-3 and J usage is TRBJ2-7; 7 bases map to TRBD2. TRBV5-3 carries the ORF label, with uncertain function. CDR3 size: 15 residues. V lost 1 base to trimming and J lost 1 base; unmatched junction nucleotides: 5. Written as DNA, the CDR3 is TGTGCCAGAAGCTTGAAAGGCGGGAGATCCTACGAGCAGTACTTC. Residues: CARSLKGGRSYEQYF.

The rearrangement joins TRBV5-1 to TRBJ2-3, with D possibly TRBD2 on 6 matching bases. The ends were cut back, 0 bases at V and 1 base at J, with 12 bases in the middle. There are 16 residues in the CDR3. From germline, CDR1 is SGHRS and CDR2 YFSETQ. The DNA for the CDR3 is TGCGCCAGCAGCTTGGCCGTACTAGCAGGCACAGATACGCAGTATTTT. It specifies CASSLAVLAGTDTQYF.

The chain joins TRBV7-9 to TRBJ1-2; 7 positions agree with TRBD1. Germline V gene lookup returns CDR1 SEHNR and CDR2 FQNEAQ (reference sequence). This CDR3 is 14 amino acids long. Trimming took 4 bases from V and 5 from J; bases not matched to a gene: 7. Written as DNA, the CDR3 is TGTGCCAGCAGCTCACTAGGGACAGTATATGGCTACACCTTC. The encoded protein is CASSSLGTVYGYTF.

The J gene is TRBJ2-7, the V gene TRBV4-2; D possibly corresponds to TRBD2 (5 bases). CDR1 is LGHNA, CDR2 YNFKEQ, per germline. V was clipped by 3 bases and J by 7 bases, with 13 bases between them. CDR3 length: 13 residues. The CDR3 nucleotides are TGTGCCAGCAGCCAGGAACTAGGAGGTGAGCAGTACTTC. Amino acids: CASSQELGGEQYF.